This T cell receptor (beta chain) derives from a study of T cell repertoires in cytomegalovirus infection. Study-level background: Recently identified HLA-C-restricted and well-studied HLA-B-restricted CMV epitopes were used. General observations from the study: Dominating the ex vivo response were HLA-C-restricted CMV-specific TCR beta clonotypes.

TCRdb itself ran the reads through MiXCR, one entry per CDR3 protein. The repertoire holds 650,000 to 850,000 distinct CDR3 sequences, with under 35% as singletons. A remark on this clonotype: Its antigen is undetermined.

The material was cultured CD8+ T cells from PBMCs, obtained from culture after CMV antigen stimulation. The source of this sequence is a human donor in good health (CMV status not recorded). Some clones in this sample may be carry-over from other donors' samples.

DNA for the CDR3: TGTGCCAGCAGTGGGTGGGGGGCCACAGATACGCAGTATTTT. Its protein product is CASSGWGATDTQYF. The chain combines TRBV2 with TRBJ2-3, with D possibly being TRBD1 or TRBD2 (6 bases each). This CDR3 is built from 14 residues. The V gene's germline CDR1 is SNHLY and CDR2 FYNNEI. The V end lost 4 bases, the J end lost 2 bases, and 10 bases lay between the germline ends.